This TCR beta chain was captured by sequencing in a study of blood T cells in healthy people across ages. Study-wide points: Naive CD4+ cells and diversity were both higher in long-lived donors than in aged donors.

They isolated at least 6 million PBMCs from each sample. RNA extraction gave at least 6 micrograms of total RNA per sample. CDR1 and CDR2 from the germline V gene are SGHTA and FQGNSA. Trimming removed 6 bases at V and 0 bases at J, with 16 bases between. The CDR3 runs 16 residues. This clonotype has just a few counts. Its antigen is as yet unknown. Primed by a sample-barcoded 5' primer and a J-beta primer mix, a second PCR proceeded for about 7 to 11 cycles. Each cDNA molecule received a tag from a template-switch adaptor that had 12 random nucleotides. From the 5' RACE reads, TCRdb called clonotypes with MiXCR, one entry per CDR3 protein. This table has some 1.8 million distinct CDR3 sequences, roughly two fifths appearing once.

Material: blood. This sequence was found in a human donor in good health. The chain uses TRBV7-2 and TRBJ2-3; D is perhaps TRBD1 (6 bases). The CDR3 spells CASRIGGEASTDTQYF. The CDR3 DNA reads TGTGCCAGCAGAATAGGGGGTGAGGCGAGCACAGATACGCAGTATTTT.